This T cell receptor (beta chain) came from a study of blood T cell repertoires in COVID-19. The overall study: Acute-phase and convalescent COVID-19 samples originated in the United States, Italy and Spain. T cells, B-cell-depleted T cells, or PBMCs provided the cDNA or gDNA that served as material.

In the authors' methods: Reference gene primer amplification yielded estimated nucleated cell counts. The repertoire was sequenced with immunoSEQ multiplex PCR; TCRdb's copy has only in-frame clones and lacks some. V, J and clone size were drawn from that table, and D and trimming were deduced from the DNA. The profile shows about 120,000 clones, 81% of them singletons. Germline V gene data show CDR1 as MDHEN and CDR2 as SYDVKM. The CDR3 has 13 residues. V shed 6 bases and J 12 bases; nucleotides not matched to a gene: 8. The sequencing input was peripheral blood. The TCR comes from a man aged 50-60 years with acute or convalescent COVID-19. The chain employs TRBV28 and TRBJ1-4; 9 bases map to TRBD1. CDR3 in DNA: TGTGCCAGCAGAAGACAGGGGGGGTCTGAACTGTTTTTT. Residues: CASRRQGGSELFF.